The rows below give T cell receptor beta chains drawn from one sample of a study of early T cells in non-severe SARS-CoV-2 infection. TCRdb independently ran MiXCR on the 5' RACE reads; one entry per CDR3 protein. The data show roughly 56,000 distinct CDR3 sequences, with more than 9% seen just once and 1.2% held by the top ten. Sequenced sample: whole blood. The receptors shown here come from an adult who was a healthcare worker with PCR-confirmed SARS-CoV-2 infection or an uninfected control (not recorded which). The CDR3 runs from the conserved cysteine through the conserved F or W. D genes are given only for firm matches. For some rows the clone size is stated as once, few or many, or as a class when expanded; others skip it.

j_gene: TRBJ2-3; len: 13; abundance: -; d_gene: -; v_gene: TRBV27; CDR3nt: TGTGCCAGCAGTTTTTCCGGGACAGATACGCAGTATTTT; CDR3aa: CASSFSGTDTQYF
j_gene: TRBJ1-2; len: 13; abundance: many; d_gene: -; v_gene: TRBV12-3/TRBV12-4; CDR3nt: TGTGCCAGCAGTTTTAACGGGATGAGGGGCTACACCTTC; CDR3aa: CASSFNGMRGYTF
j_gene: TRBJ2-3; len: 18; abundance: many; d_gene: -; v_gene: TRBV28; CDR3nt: TGTGCCAGCAGTTTTGTCTTGGGAGCCTCCGGGGACACAGATACGCAGTATTTT; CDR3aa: CASSFVLGASGDTDTQYF
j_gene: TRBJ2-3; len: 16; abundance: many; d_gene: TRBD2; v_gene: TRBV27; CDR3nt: TGTGCCAGCAGTCTCGCGACTAGCGGGGTCACAGATACGCAGTATTTT; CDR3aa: CASSLATSGVTDTQYF
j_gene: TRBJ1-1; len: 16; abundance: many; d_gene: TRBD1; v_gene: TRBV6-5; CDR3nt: TGTGCCAGCAGAACCTTTCGACAGGGCAGGGACACTGAAGCTTTCTTT; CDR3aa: CASRTFRQGRDTEAFF
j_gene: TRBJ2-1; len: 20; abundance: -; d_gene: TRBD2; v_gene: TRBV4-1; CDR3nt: TGCGCCAGCAGCCAGACGCCAGCCTCTGGCACTAGCGGGGGGGCGAATGAGCAGTTCTTC; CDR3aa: CASSQTPASGTSGGANEQFF
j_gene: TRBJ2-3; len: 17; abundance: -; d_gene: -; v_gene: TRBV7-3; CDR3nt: TGTGCCAGCAGCTTAAAGGGCGGACCCTGGGGTACAGATACGCAGTATTTT; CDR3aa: CASSLKGGPWGTDTQYF
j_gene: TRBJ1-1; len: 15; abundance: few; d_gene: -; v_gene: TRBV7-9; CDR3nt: TGTGCCAGCAGGGCCAACCTAGGTGCGAACACTGAAGCTTTCTTT; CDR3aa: CASRANLGANTEAFF
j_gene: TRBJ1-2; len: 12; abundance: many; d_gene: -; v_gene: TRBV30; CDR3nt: TGTGCCTGGAGTGGGCAGGGTTATGGCTACACCTTC; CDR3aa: CAWSGQGYGYTF
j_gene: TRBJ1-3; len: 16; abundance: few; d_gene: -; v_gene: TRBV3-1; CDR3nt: TGTGCCAGCACCCGGACCTATTCTACCTCTGGAAACACCATATATTTT; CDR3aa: CASTRTYSTSGNTIYF
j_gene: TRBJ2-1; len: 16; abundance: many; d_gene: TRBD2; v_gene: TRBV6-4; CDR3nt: TGTGCCAGCAGTGACTCGCGGGGGGGGACCTACAATGAGCAGTTCTTC; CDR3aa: CASSDSRGGTYNEQFF
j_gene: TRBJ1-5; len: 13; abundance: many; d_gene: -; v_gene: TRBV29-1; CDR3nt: TGCAGCGTCGGGCAGGGCCTCAATCAGCCCCAGCATTTT; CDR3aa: CSVGQGLNQPQHF
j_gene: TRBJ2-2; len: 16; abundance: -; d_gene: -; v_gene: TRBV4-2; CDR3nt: TGTGCCAGCAGCCGGGAGATGAGGGGGACCACCGGGGAGCTGTTTTTT; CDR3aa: CASSREMRGTTGELFF
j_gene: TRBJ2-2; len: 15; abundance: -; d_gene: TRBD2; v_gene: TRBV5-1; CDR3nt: TGCGCCAGCAGCTTGGAGGGACTAGTGATCGGGGAGCTGTTTTTT; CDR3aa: CASSLEGLVIGELFF
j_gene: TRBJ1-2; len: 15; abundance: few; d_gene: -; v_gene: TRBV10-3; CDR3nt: TGTGCCATCAGTGAGGATGGGGGGTATAACTATGGCTACACCTTC; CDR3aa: CAISEDGGYNYGYTF
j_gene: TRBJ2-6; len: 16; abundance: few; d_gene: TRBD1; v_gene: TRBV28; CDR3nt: TGTGCCACCGCAGGGGACAGGGGTTCAGGGGCCAACGTCCTGACTTTC; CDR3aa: CATAGDRGSGANVLTF
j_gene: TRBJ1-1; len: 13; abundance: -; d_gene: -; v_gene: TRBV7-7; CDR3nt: TGTGCCAGCAGCCGCAGCAGGAACACTGAAGCTTTCTTT; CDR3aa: CASSRSRNTEAFF
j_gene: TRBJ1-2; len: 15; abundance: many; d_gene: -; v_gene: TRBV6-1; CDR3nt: TGTGCCAGCAGTGAACGGTCTAGTCTCATTAGGGGCTACACCTTC; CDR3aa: CASSERSSLIRGYTF
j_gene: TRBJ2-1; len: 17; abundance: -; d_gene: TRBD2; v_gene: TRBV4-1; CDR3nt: TGCGCCAGCAGCCAAGCCCTTCGTCGGCGGGGGGGCGATGAGCAGTTCTTC; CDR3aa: CASSQALRRRGGDEQFF
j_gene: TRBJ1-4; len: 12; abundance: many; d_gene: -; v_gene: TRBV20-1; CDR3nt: TGCAGTGCTAGAGGCTCCCGTAAGGAACTGTTTTTT; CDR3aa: CSARGSRKELFF
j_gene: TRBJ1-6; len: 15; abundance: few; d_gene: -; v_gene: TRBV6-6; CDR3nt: TGTGCCAGCAGTTACGGGCCGTCCAATAATTCACCCCTCCACTTT; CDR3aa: CASSYGPSNNSPLHF
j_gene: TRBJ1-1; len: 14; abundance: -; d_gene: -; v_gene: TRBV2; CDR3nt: TGTGCCAGCAGTGCACTCGTTGGTGGCACTGAAGTTTTCTTT; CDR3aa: CASSALVGGTEVFF
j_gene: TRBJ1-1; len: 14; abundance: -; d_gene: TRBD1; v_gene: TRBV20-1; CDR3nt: TGCAGTGCTAGAGGGCAGACAGGGTGGACTGAAGCTTTCTTT; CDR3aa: CSARGQTGWTEAFF
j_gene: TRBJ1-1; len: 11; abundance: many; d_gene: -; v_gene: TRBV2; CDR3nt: TGTGCCAGCACCGGGAGTACTGAAGCTTTCTTT; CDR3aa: CASTGSTEAFF